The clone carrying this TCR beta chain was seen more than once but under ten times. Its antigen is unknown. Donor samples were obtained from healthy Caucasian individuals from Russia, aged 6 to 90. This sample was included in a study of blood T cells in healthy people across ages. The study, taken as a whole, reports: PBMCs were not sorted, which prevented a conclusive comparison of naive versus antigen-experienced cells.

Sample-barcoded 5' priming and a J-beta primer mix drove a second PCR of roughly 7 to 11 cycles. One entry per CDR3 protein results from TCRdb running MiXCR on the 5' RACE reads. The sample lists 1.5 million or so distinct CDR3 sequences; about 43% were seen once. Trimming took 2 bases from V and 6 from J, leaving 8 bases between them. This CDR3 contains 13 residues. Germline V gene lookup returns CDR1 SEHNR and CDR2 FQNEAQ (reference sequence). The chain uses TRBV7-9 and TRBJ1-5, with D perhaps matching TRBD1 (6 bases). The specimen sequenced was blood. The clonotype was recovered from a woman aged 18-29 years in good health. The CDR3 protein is CASSLLGGQPQHF. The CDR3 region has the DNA TGTGCCAGCAGCTTATTAGGGGGTCAGCCCCAGCATTTT.